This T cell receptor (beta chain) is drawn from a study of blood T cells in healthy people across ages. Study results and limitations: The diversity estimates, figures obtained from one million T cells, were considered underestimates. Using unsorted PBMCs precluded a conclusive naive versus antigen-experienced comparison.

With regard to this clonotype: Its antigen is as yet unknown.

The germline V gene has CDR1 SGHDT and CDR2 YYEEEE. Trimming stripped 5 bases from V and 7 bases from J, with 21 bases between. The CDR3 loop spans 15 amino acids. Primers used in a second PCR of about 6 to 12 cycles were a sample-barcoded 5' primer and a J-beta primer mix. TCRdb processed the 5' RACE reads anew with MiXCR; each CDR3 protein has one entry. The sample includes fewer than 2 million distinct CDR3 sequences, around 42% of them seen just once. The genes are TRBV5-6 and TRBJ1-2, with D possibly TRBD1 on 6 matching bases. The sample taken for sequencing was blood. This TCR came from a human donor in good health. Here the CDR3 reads CASRPSDRNSPGYTF. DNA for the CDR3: TGTGCCAGCAGGCCTTCCGACAGGAACTCTCCTGGCTACACCTTC.